This passage covers 30 T cell receptor beta chains from one sample sequenced in a study of blood T cells in healthy people across ages. Through a sample-barcoded 5' primer and a J-beta primer mix, a second PCR was run for about 6 to 11 cycles. From the 5' RACE reads, TCRdb called clonotypes with MiXCR, one entry per CDR3 protein. The sample carries about 1.5 million distinct CDR3 sequences, 35% to 45% recorded once. Sequencing used blood. These receptors came from a woman younger than 35 in good health.

This chain uses TRBV29-1 with TRBJ2-3; TRBD2 agrees at 7 bases. Germline V gene sequence: CDR1 SQVTM, CDR2 ANQGSEA. With V trimmed by 3 bases and J by 0 bases, 0 bases remained unmatched. The CDR3 is made up of 13 amino acids. This CDR3 reads CSVERGSTDTQYF. The CDR3 coding sequence is TGCAGCGTTGAGCGGGGGAGCACAGATACGCAGTATTTT.

This chain links TRBV7-2 with TRBJ1-1; D ambiguous. Germline assignment: CDR1 SGHTA and CDR2 FQGNSA. V was cut by 5 bases and J by 3 bases, with 10 bases left in between. This CDR3 has 13 residues. The DNA of the CDR3 is TGTGCCAGCAGCGATCAGAGGGACACTGAAGCTTTCTTT. Amino acid sequence: CASSDQRDTEAFF.

This chain connects TRBV12-3 or TRBV12-4 to TRBJ1-2; D remains ambiguous. Trimming stripped 3 bases from V and 7 bases from J, with 6 bases between. This CDR3 spans 11 amino acids. The DNA for the CDR3 is TGTGCCAGCAGTTTCTGTGCTGGCTACACCTTC. This translates into CASSFCAGYTF.

J is TRBJ1-6 and V is TRBV20-1; unclear D gene. Trimming removed 6 bases at V and 0 bases at J, with 15 bases between. CDR3 length: 16 residues. CDR1 and CDR2 from the germline V gene are DFQATT and SNEGSKA (reference sequence). CDR3 bases: TGCAGTGCATCCTCGGGGAGGAACTCCTATAATTCACCCCTCCACTTT. Translating it yields CSASSGRNSYNSPLHF.

With regard to this clonotype: It may be a read error: a sequence one base away is much more abundant. The chain has TRBV4-3 and TRBJ2-7, with TRBD1 matching 9 bases. The V gene end was trimmed by 2 bases and the J gene end by 2 bases; junction bases not matched to a gene: 4. CDR1 LGHNA and CDR2 YSLEER come from the germline V gene. This CDR3 region has 15 residues. The CDR3 loop reads CASSQTRTGAYEQYF. As DNA, the CDR3 is TGCGCCAGCAGCCAAACCCGGACAGGGGCCTACGAGCAGTACTTC.

V gene TRBV4-3 combines with J gene TRBJ2-5, with TRBD2 identical over 10 bases. Germline V gene sequence: CDR1 LGHNA, CDR2 YSLEER. V gave up 1 base and J gave up 11 bases; unmatched junction bases: 10. There are 15 residues in the CDR3. The DNA for the CDR3 is TGCGCCAGCAGCCAAGGGGGGACTAGCGTAAATGAGCAGTACTTC. It translates to CASSQGGTSVNEQYF.

A few counts support this clonotype. The chain has TRBV6-6 and TRBJ2-1; D remains ambiguous. There are 13 residues in the CDR3. V lost 7 bases to trimming and J lost 7 bases, with 14 bases between them. Germline V lookup: CDR1 MNHNY, CDR2 SVGAGI (reference sequence). CDR3 bases: TGTGCCAGCACCGTACTTTCAAATAATGAGCAGTTCTTC. Translating it yields CASTVLSNNEQFF.

On this clonotype: One end of the junction is discordant with germline, which a read error may explain. The chain has TRBV6-2 or TRBV6-3 and TRBJ2-3; tentatively, D is TRBD2 (6 bases). The CDR3 has 16 residues. The germline gives CDR1 MNHEY, CDR2 SVGEGT. DNA for the CDR3: TGTGCCAGCAGTTGGGTTCGGACTACTGCACAAGATACGAAGTATTTT. Protein sequence: CASSWVRTTAQDTKYF.

The chain uses TRBV4-3 and TRBJ2-3; D is tentatively TRBD1 or TRBD2 (5 bases each). Trimming took 1 base from V and 5 from J, leaving 13 bases between them. Germline CDR1 and CDR2: LGHNA and YSLEER. CDR3 length equals 15 residues. CDR3 bases: TGCGCCAGCAGCCAAGTAATCGGGGACGTAGATACGCAGTATTTT. It codes for CASSQVIGDVDTQYF.

This clonotype was detected only a few times. The J gene is TRBJ2-5, the V gene TRBV18, with TRBD2 as a possible D gene (5 bases). CDR3 length: 14 residues. The germline V and J ends were trimmed by 3 bases and 4 bases, with 12 bases remaining between them. Germline V gene sequence: CDR1 KGHSH, CDR2 LQKENI. The CDR3 is CASSPNSGGETQYF. The CDR3 DNA sequence: TGTGCCAGCTCACCCAACTCCGGAGGAGAGACCCAGTACTTC.

V is TRBV29-1 and J is TRBJ2-1, with a possible D match to TRBD1 (6 bases). Trimming removed 1 base from V and 15 bases from J, with 10 bases in between. Germline values: CDR1 SQVTM, CDR2 ANQGSEA. This CDR3 has 10 residues. CDR3 DNA sequence: TGCAGCGTTGAAGGGGACAAGGGGTTCTTC. Its translation is CSVEGDKGFF.

This clonotype came up a few times. The CDR3 DNA reads TGCGCCAGCAGCCAAGACCCAGCGGAAGAACCAGATACGCAGTATTTT. It translates to CASSQDPAEEPDTQYF. This chain uses TRBV4-3 with TRBJ2-3, with D maybe TRBD2 (5 bases). V lost 0 bases to trimming and J lost 4 bases, with 14 bases between them. This CDR3 has 16 residues. The germline CDR1 and CDR2 sequences are LGHNA and YSLEER.

The CDR3 loop reads CASSSNMQETQYF. The CDR3 DNA follows: TGTGCCAGCAGTTCCAATATGCAAGAGACCCAGTACTTC. The gene calls are TRBV12-3 or TRBV12-4 and TRBJ2-5; D is uncertain. Trimming removed 4 bases from V and 2 bases from J, with 8 bases in between. CDR3 length: 13 amino acids.

This clonotype was counted only a few times. CDR3 loop: CAWSVGGFSYEQYF. DNA for the CDR3: TGTGCCTGGAGTGTGGGGGGGTTCTCCTACGAGCAGTACTTC. The V call is TRBV30, the J call TRBJ2-7, with 7 bases matching TRBD2. V shed 0 bases and J 0 bases; nucleotides not matched to a gene: 2. Germline CDR1 reads GTSNPN; CDR2 reads SVGIG (reference sequence). The CDR3 length is 14 residues.

This clonotype was seen only a few times. V is TRBV5-1 and J is TRBJ2-7; 7 nucleotides align to TRBD1. This CDR3 is built from 16 residues. Germline CDR1 and CDR2: SGHRS and YFSETQ. V shed 0 bases and J 5 bases; nucleotides not matched to a gene: 11. Here the CDR3 reads CASSLEVVYRGHEQYF. Here the CDR3 DNA reads TGCGCCAGCAGCTTGGAAGTAGTCTACAGGGGTCACGAGCAGTACTTC.

The DNA for the CDR3 is TGTGCCAGCAGTGAATGGGGACCCGGGGAGCTGTTTTTT. It specifies CASSEWGPGELFF. The gene calls are TRBV25-1 and TRBJ2-2; D is perhaps TRBD1 or TRBD2 (5 bases each). The germline V gene encodes CDR1 MGHDK and CDR2 SYGVNS. Deletions cut 1 base from V and 6 bases from J, with 6 bases between. The CDR3 sequence is 13 residues long.

V is TRBV6-1 and J is TRBJ1-3; D not resolved. The CDR3 has 21 residues. V gave up 0 bases and J gave up 0 bases, with 24 bases separating them. Germline CDR1 reads MNHNS; CDR2 reads SASEGT. The CDR3 here is CASSEARFRWRVTNSGNTIYF. The CDR3, as DNA: TGTGCCAGCAGTGAAGCGCGCTTTCGGTGGAGGGTGACTAACTCTGGAAACACCATATATTTT.

The chain links TRBV12-3 or TRBV12-4 to TRBJ2-1; the match to TRBD2 covers 12 bases. V lost 6 bases to trimming and J lost 5 bases; unmatched junction nucleotides: 8. The CDR3 is 16 amino acids. The CDR3 nucleotides are TGTGCCAGCAGCCCCCTAGCGGGAGGGCTCAACAATGAGCAGTTCTTC. Translating gives CASSPLAGGLNNEQFF.

This clonotype has a handful of counts. This sequence joins TRBV7-2 and TRBJ2-3, with 8 bases matching TRBD1. CDR1 SGHTA and CDR2 FQGNSA come from the germline V gene. The CDR3 consists of 15 residues. V lost 5 bases to trimming and J lost 6 bases; unmatched junction nucleotides: 10. This CDR3 reads CASSRSQGAWDTQYF. CDR3 coding DNA: TGTGCCAGCAGCCGCTCGCAGGGGGCTTGGGATACGCAGTATTTT. Supplemented by reference TRBV7-2 and TRBJ2-3, the full variable domain reads GAGVSQSPSNKVTEKGKDVELRCDPISGHTALYWYRQSLGQGLEFLIYFQGNSAPDKSGLPSDRFSAERTGGSVSTLTIQRTQQEDSAVYLCASSRSQGAWDTQYFGPGTRLTVL.

This chain links TRBV28 with TRBJ2-3; D is perhaps TRBD1 (5 bases). This CDR3 comprises 12 residues. Trimming removed 5 bases from V and 6 bases from J, with 9 bases in between. The germline V gene encodes CDR1 MDHEN and CDR2 SYDVKM. The CDR3 DNA follows: TGTGCCAGCAGTATAAACAGGGATACGCAGTATTTT. Translating it yields CASSINRDTQYF. Complete variable domain (other parts from reference TRBV28 and TRBJ2-3): DVKVTQSSRYLVKRTGEKVFLECVQDMDHENMFWYRQDPGLGLRLIYFSYDVKMKEKGDIPEGYSVSREKKERFSLILESASTNQTSMYLCASSINRDTQYFGPGTRLTVL.

This clonotype was counted only a few times. The chain uses TRBV4-3 and TRBJ2-5; tentative D call: TRBD2 (6 bases). The V and J ends lost 0 bases and 5 bases respectively, with 13 bases between them. The germline gives CDR1 LGHNA, CDR2 YSLEER. The CDR3 is 15 residues long. The CDR3 DNA follows: TGCGCCAGCAGCCAAGATAGGGGACTCGCGGAGACCCAGTACTTC. Its translation is CASSQDRGLAETQYF.

This clonotype has just a few counts. The V and J genes are TRBV3-1 and TRBJ1-4, with D tentatively TRBD1 (6 bases). The V gene lost 1 base and the J gene lost 6 bases, with 9 bases spanning the gap. The CDR3 runs 14 residues. Germline CDR1 reads LGHDT; CDR2 reads YNNKEL (reference sequence). Here the CDR3 DNA reads TGTGCCAGCAGCCAAGTCGCAGGGGATGAAAAACTGTTTTTT. Translated: CASSQVAGDEKLFF.

This clonotype was seen a handful of times. The chain employs TRBV6-2 or TRBV6-3 and TRBJ1-2; D gene ambiguous. The CDR3 is made up of 13 amino acids. V was shortened by 0 bases and J by 4 bases, with 6 bases between the two germline ends. Germline V lookup: CDR1 MNHEY, CDR2 SVGEGT. CDR3 bases: TGTGCCAGCAGTTACTCGTCACCCTATGGCTACACCTTC. Residues: CASSYSSPYGYTF.

The J gene is TRBJ1-2, the V gene TRBV5-1; 9 nucleotides match TRBD1. V shed 6 bases and J 5 bases; nucleotides not matched to a gene: 11. CDR3 length: 15 amino acids. Germline loops: CDR1 SGHRS, CDR2 YFSETQ. CDR3: CASKEGQGMMYGYTF. CDR3 sequence (DNA): TGCGCCAGCAAAGAGGGACAGGGTATGATGTATGGCTACACCTTC. The full variable domain, in which reference TRBV5-1 and TRBJ1-2 provide the parts outside the CDR3, is KAGVTQTPRYLIKTRGQQVTLSCSPISGHRSVSWYQQTPGQGLQFLFEYFSETQRNKGNFPGRFSGRQFSNSRSEMNVSTLELGDSALYLCASKEGQGMMYGYTFGSGTRLTVV.

This clonotype was counted only a few times. The chain uses TRBV6-2 or TRBV6-3 and TRBJ1-1; 8 nucleotides align to TRBD1. Germline V gene sequence: CDR1 MNHEY, CDR2 SVGEGT. The V gene end was trimmed by 6 bases and the J gene end by 5 bases; junction bases not matched to a gene: 2. The CDR3 runs to 12 residues. The chain's CDR3 is CASSRGLTEAFF. The CDR3 bases are TGTGCCAGCAGCAGGGGGCTTACTGAAGCTTTCTTT.

This chain links TRBV27 with TRBJ1-2; a weak D match, TRBD1 (6 bases). Trimming took off 5 bases at V and 7 bases at J, with 17 bases between the two ends. CDR3 length: 14 amino acids. Germline CDR1 MNHEY, CDR2 SMNVEV (reference sequence). CDR3 nucleotide sequence: TGTGCCAGCAGTACAGGGATAAGACCTCCTGGCTACACCTTC. Protein product: CASSTGIRPPGYTF.

This clonotype has only one observation. An end of the junction differs from the germline gene, which may be a read error. The CDR3 DNA sequence: TGCGCCGGCAGCGCGGGACTAGCGAGTAGCACAGATACGCAGTATTTT. It codes for CAGSAGLASSTDTQYF. The chain recombines TRBV5-1 with TRBJ2-3; TRBD2 agrees at 10 bases. This CDR3 spans 16 amino acids. CDR1 and CDR2 from the germline V gene are SGHRS and YFSETQ.

The chain uses TRBV7-2 and TRBJ2-7; no definite D call. Looked up from germline, CDR1 is SGHTA and CDR2 is FQGNSA. The V end lost 2 bases, the J end lost 3 bases, and 11 bases lay between the germline ends. The CDR3 is 14 residues long. As DNA, the CDR3 is TGTGCCAGCAGCTTAAGTCCCGAATACTACGAGCAGTACTTC. It yields the protein CASSLSPEYYEQYF.

This clonotype has a handful of counts. The chain links TRBV20-1 to TRBJ2-1, with 11 bases fitting TRBD2. Per germline, CDR1 DFQATT and CDR2 SNEGSKA (reference sequence). V lost 5 bases to trimming and J lost 8 bases; unmatched junction nucleotides: 14. The CDR3 is 16 amino acids. CDR3 nucleotide sequence: TGCAGTGCTGTAAACTTACTAGCGGGAGTGTTGGATGAGCAGTTCTTC. Translated, it gives CSAVNLLAGVLDEQFF.

This clonotype was counted between two and nine times. The chain is built from TRBV6-2 or TRBV6-3 and TRBJ2-3; no clear D. V lost 2 bases to trimming and J lost 6 bases, with 9 bases between them. Germline V gives CDR1 MNHEY, CDR2 SVGEGT. The CDR3 covers 13 residues. The CDR3 region has the DNA TGTGCCAGCAGTTACGGGCCTTCCGATACGCAGTATTTT. Protein sequence: CASSYGPSDTQYF.